This T cell receptor (beta chain) derives from a study of blood T cell repertoires in COVID-19. At the level of the study: Acute-phase and convalescent COVID-19 samples originated in the United States, Italy and Spain.

Trimming took 2 bases from V and 2 from J, leaving 13 bases between them. The V gene's germline CDR1 is SGHDN and CDR2 FVKESK. The CDR3 totals 15 residues. In the original workflow: Using reference gene primer amplification, nucleated cell counts were estimated. Generated by immunoSEQ multiplex PCR, the TCRdb table keeps only in-frame clones and is missing some. For V, J and clone size, that table is used; D and trimming come from the DNA. The sample includes roughly 60,000 clones, around 83% of them seen just once. Sequencing was carried out using peripheral blood. This TCR derives from a woman in her sixties with acute or convalescent COVID-19. The chain uses TRBV14 and TRBJ2-7, with D possibly being TRBD1 (5 bases). CDR3 residues: CASSQSRQLTYEQYF. In DNA, the CDR3 is TGTGCCAGCAGCCAATCCAGACAGCTTACCTACGAGCAGTACTTC.